This T cell receptor beta chain was captured by sequencing in a study of T cells in Graves' hyperthyroidism and ophthalmopathy. Study-level findings and limits: A median about 6.5 months before onset, the model predicted ophthalmopathy. Ophthalmopathy was told apart from stable hyperthyroidism by a 13 V-J model.

Clinicians diagnosed patients from clinical symptoms, serum thyroxine and TRAb, thyroid ultrasound and orbital computed tomography. PBMCs stemmed from around 9.3 ml fresh peripheral blood. This CDR3 is built from 15 residues. CDR1 is SGHAT and CDR2 is FQDESV in the germline V gene (reference sequence). V trimming: 5 bases; J trimming: 0 bases; junction bases outside the gene matches: 4. Amplification of TCR beta CDR3 regions used RNA as the template. First-round RT-PCR with HTBI primers amplified the TCR CDR3 region. TCRdb used MiXCR to reprocess the multiplex PCR reads, holding one entry per CDR3 protein. The data contain approximately 640,000 distinct CDR3 sequences, roughly 17% of them seen just once; the ten biggest clones take up 15% to 19%. This clonotype has at least ten counts. What it binds is not known.

Sequenced: blood. The clonotype originates from a man aged 50-59 years with Graves' hyperthyroidism. The gene calls are TRBV11-1 and TRBJ1-1; TRBD1 matches 9 bases. CDR3 coding DNA: TGTGCCAGCAGCCACTGGACAGGGGTGAACACTGAAGCTTTCTTT. This encodes CASSHWTGVNTEAFF. The full variable domain, its missing parts supplied by reference TRBV11-1 and TRBJ1-1, is EAEVAQSPRYKITEKSQAVAFWCDPISGHATLYWYRQILGQGPELLVQFQDESVVDDSQLPKDRFSAERLKGVDSTLKIQPAELGDSAMYLCASSHWTGVNTEAFFGQGTRLTVV.